The 15 T cell receptor beta chains given below trace back to one sample, sequenced in a study of T cells after yellow fever vaccination. Each CDR3 protein gets one entry after TCRdb re-called the 5' RACE reads with MiXCR. This table has roughly 50,000 distinct CDR3 sequences, 7% to 9% appearing once. Specimen: CD8+ T cells sorted from PBMCs, collected more than 14 days after the first yellow fever vaccination. Receptor source: a man between 18 and 29 years old who received the YFV17D yellow fever vaccine.

This clonotype was counted only a few times. The rearrangement joins TRBV20-1 to TRBJ2-7; D is tentatively TRBD1 or TRBD2 (5 bases each). The V end was cut by 5 bases, the J end by 4 bases, with 15 bases between. This CDR3 region has 13 residues. Germline lookup yields CDR1 DFQATT and CDR2 SNEGSKA (reference sequence). The CDR3 region has the DNA TGCAGTGCTGGAGGAAAACAGGATTACGAGCAGTACTTC. It encodes CSAGGKQDYEQYF.

This clonotype has more than one count but fewer than ten. The chain joins TRBV19 to TRBJ1-5; unclear D gene. CDR1 and CDR2 from the germline V gene are LNHDA and SQIVND (reference sequence). With 7 bases removed from V and 4 bases from J, the gap between germline ends came to 11 bases. This CDR3 has 13 residues. CDR3 in amino acids: CASNLVVNQPQHF. The CDR3 nucleotides are TGTGCCAGTAATCTGGTCGTGAATCAGCCCCAGCATTTT.

This clonotype was recorded at least ten times. The chain uses TRBV6-5 and TRBJ1-3; D possibly corresponds to TRBD1 (5 bases). CDR1 and CDR2 (germline): MNHEY, SVGAGI. Trimming stripped 6 bases from V and 8 bases from J, with 17 bases between. The CDR3 runs 14 residues. The CDR3 DNA reads as TGTGCCAGCAGCTCCGCCCCGGGGGGTGACACCATATATTTT. This gives the protein CASSSAPGGDTIYF.

This clonotype was counted many times. The J gene is TRBJ1-1, the V gene TRBV4-3, with D possibly TRBD1 on 6 matching bases. The CDR3 loop spans 15 amino acids. Germline CDR1 and CDR2: LGHNA and YSLEER. Trimming pared 1 base from V and 3 bases from J, leaving 12 bases between. CDR3 nucleotide sequence: TGCGCCAGCAGCCAAGGCGGGAGGGGGTACACTGAAGCTTTCTTT. Translating it yields CASSQGGRGYTEAFF.

With respect to this clonotype: Here the CDR3 omits its conserved ending phenylalanine or tryptophan, so a read error is the likely source. The V and J genes are TRBV7-9 and TRBJ2-7; the D gene is possibly TRBD1 (5 bases). The CDR3 consists of 14 residues. The V end was cut by 5 bases, the J end by 7 bases, with 18 bases between. Germline V gene data show CDR1 as SEHNR and CDR2 as FQNEAQ (reference sequence). The CDR3 DNA sequence: TGTGCCAGCAGCCCACCCAGGGCGGAAGGGGAGCAGTACTCC. Its translation is CASSPPRAEGEQYS.

In this sample, this clonotype turned up many times. V usage is TRBV6-2 or TRBV6-3 and J usage is TRBJ1-2; D gene ambiguous. The CDR3 length is 12 residues. The V and J ends lost 7 bases and 2 bases respectively, with 8 bases between them. Germline loops: CDR1 MNHEY, CDR2 SVGEGT. This CDR3 is CASTAGNYGYTF. DNA for the CDR3: TGTGCCAGCACCGCGGGGAACTATGGCTACACCTTC.

The chain couples TRBV6-2 or TRBV6-3 to TRBJ1-1; 12 bases are shared with TRBD1. The ends lost 6 bases at V and 1 base at J; junction bases unmatched: 18. In germline, CDR1 is MNHEY, CDR2 SVGEGT. The CDR3 spans 20 residues. CDR3 sequence reads: CASSGRPLPGQGAKNTEAFF. The CDR3 region has the DNA TGTGCCAGCAGCGGGAGACCCCTGCCGGGACAGGGGGCTAAGAACACTGAAGCTTTCTTT.

This clonotype was observed many times. This chain joins TRBV4-1 and TRBJ2-3; a weak D match, TRBD1 (6 bases). The CDR3 contains 16 residues. The V end was cut by 8 bases, the J end by 0 bases, with 18 bases between. Germline V lookup: CDR1 MGHRA, CDR2 YSYEKL. In DNA form, the CDR3 reads TGCGCCAGCGGAACCAGGGGTCCCGCTAGCACAGATACGCAGTATTTT. Translation: CASGTRGPASTDTQYF.

At least ten counts were recorded for this clonotype. The chain carries TRBV29-1 and TRBJ2-1; TRBD2 aligns across 11 bases. Germline V lookup: CDR1 SQVTM, CDR2 ANQGSEA. This CDR3 has 14 amino acids. V lost 0 bases and J lost 9; bases outside the gene matches: 4. The CDR3 protein is CSVEELAGGLEQFF. CDR3 DNA sequence: TGCAGCGTTGAAGAGCTAGCGGGGGGCCTTGAGCAGTTCTTC.

Ten or more counts support this clonotype. The rearrangement joins TRBV5-5 to TRBJ1-5, with 7 bases identical to TRBD1. V lost 1 base and J lost 7; bases outside the gene matches: 8. CDR3 length equals 15 residues. Germline V gives CDR1 SGHKS, CDR2 YYEKEE (reference sequence). In nucleotides, the CDR3 is TGTGCCAGCAGCTTGAGGGGGAACAGGGGACAGCCCCAGCATTTT. Amino acid sequence: CASSLRGNRGQPQHF.

In its sample, this clonotype was seen many times. The chain uses TRBV7-9 and TRBJ2-2, with 7 bases fitting TRBD1. Germline V gene lookup returns CDR1 SEHNR and CDR2 FQNEAQ (reference sequence). V lost 5 bases to trimming and J lost 6 bases; unmatched junction nucleotides: 9. The CDR3 spans 15 residues. The chain's CDR3 is CASSGDRDAPGELFF. The CDR3 region has the DNA TGTGCCAGCAGCGGAGACAGGGACGCCCCCGGGGAGCTGTTTTTT.

The chain uses TRBV7-2 and TRBJ2-5; the match to TRBD2 covers 8 bases. The CDR3 has 15 residues. J was trimmed by 2 bases and V by 1 base; bases with no gene match: 3. CDR1 is SGHTA and CDR2 is FQGNSA in the germline V gene. CDR3 loop: CASSLGAGEQETQYF. As DNA, the CDR3 is TGTGCCAGCAGCTTAGGAGCGGGGGAACAAGAGACCCAGTACTTC.

The J gene is TRBJ1-6, the V gene TRBV5-1, with D hard to call. This CDR3 contains 15 residues. V was clipped by 0 bases and J by 9 bases, with 13 bases between them. Germline V gene lookup returns CDR1 SGHRS and CDR2 YFSETQ. CDR3 sequence (DNA): TGCGCCAGCAGCTTGGCTGTCACGAGAGTTTCACCCCTCCACTTT. Protein sequence: CASSLAVTRVSPLHF.

This clonotype was seen at least ten times. The rearrangement uses TRBV6-5 and TRBJ2-7; D uncertain. With 1 base removed from V and 1 base from J, the gap between germline ends came to 11 bases. This CDR3 has 15 residues. CDR1 is MNHEY, CDR2 SVGAGI, per germline. CDR3 sequence reads: CASSYLDDRSYEQYF. The CDR3 DNA reads as TGTGCCAGCAGTTACTTGGACGACCGATCCTACGAGCAGTACTTC.

This clonotype was seen at least ten times. V is TRBV5-5 and J is TRBJ1-1; D is unclear. Germline-derived CDR1 and CDR2 are SGHKS and YYEKEE (reference sequence). Trimming pared 2 bases from V and 0 bases from J, leaving 11 bases between. The CDR3 length is 15 residues. CDR3 bases: TGTGCCAGCAGCTTATCGAGAGGGATGAACACTGAAGCTTTCTTT. This translates into CASSLSRGMNTEAFF.